The 24 T cell receptor beta chains presented below share a single source sample, sequenced in a study of blood T cell repertoires in COVID-19. Profiling relied on immunoSEQ multiplex PCR, and the TCRdb table lists in-frame clones only, not all of them. Of 350,000 to 550,000 clones listed, roughly 87% are singletons. Sequencing was carried out using PBMCs or T cells enriched from blood (not recorded which). These receptor sequences come from a woman aged 18 to 35 with acute COVID-19.

The chain is built from TRBV5-8 and TRBJ2-3; TRBD1 agrees at 7 bases. Looked up from germline, CDR1 is SGHTS and CDR2 is YDEGEE. The CDR3 contains 16 residues. V lost 4 bases and J lost 3; bases outside the gene matches: 11. The CDR3 DNA reads as TGTGCCAGCAGCCGGACAGGAGCTGTAGGAACAGATACGCAGTATTTT. Its protein is CASSRTGAVGTDTQYF.

The chain combines TRBV13 with TRBJ1-1; 11 nucleotides line up with TRBD1. The CDR3 is 16 residues long. The V and J ends lost 1 base and 1 base, in that order; junction bases with no gene match: 2. Looked up from germline, CDR1 is PRHDT and CDR2 is FYEKMQ (reference sequence). The CDR3 reads CASSLAGTGGNTEAFF. CDR3 sequence (DNA): TGTGCCAGCAGCTTAGCCGGGACAGGGGGGAACACTGAAGCTTTCTTT.

This chain joins TRBV5-6 and TRBJ1-5, with 8 nucleotides matching TRBD1. CDR1 SGHDT and CDR2 YYEEEE come from the germline V gene. The length of the CDR3 is 14 residues. J lost 6 bases, V lost 4 bases, and 6 bases had no gene match. Written as DNA, the CDR3 is TGTGCCAGCAGCCGGACAGGGTTCTCTCAGCCCCAGCATTTT. This sequence encodes CASSRTGFSQPQHF.

In nucleotides, the CDR3 is TGTGCCAGCGGACAGAACTATGGCTACACCTTC. Amino acid sequence: CASGQNYGYTF. The rearrangement uses TRBV28 and TRBJ1-2; D possibly corresponds to TRBD1 (6 bases). V was shortened by 8 bases and J by 2 bases, with 6 bases between the two germline ends. This CDR3 has 11 amino acids. The germline V gene encodes CDR1 MDHEN and CDR2 SYDVKM.

This clone was counted once. This same CDR3 is encoded by further DNA sequences in the sample. This chain's CDR3 is CASSPSYEQYF. The CDR3 bases are TGTGCCAGCAGTCCCAGCTACGAGCAGTACTTC. The rearrangement links TRBV12-3 or TRBV12-4 to TRBJ2-7; D call uncertain. Trimming left V 5 bases short and J 3 bases short, with 5 bases between. The CDR3 consists of 11 residues.

The chain carries TRBV29-1 and TRBJ1-2; tentative D call: TRBD1 (5 bases). Germline CDR1 is SQVTM and CDR2 is ANQGSEA. Trimming pared 6 bases from V and 2 bases from J, leaving 10 bases between. CDR3 length: 12 amino acids. CDR3: CSVVGQNYGYTF. The CDR3 region has the DNA TGCAGCGTGGTGGGGCAGAACTATGGCTACACCTTC.

This chain links TRBV7-2 with TRBJ2-3; 7 nucleotides match TRBD2. J lost 0 bases, V lost 5 bases, and 5 bases had no gene match. Per germline, CDR1 SGHTA and CDR2 FQGNSA. This CDR3 comprises 15 residues. CDR3 DNA sequence: TGTGCCAGCAGCGCACTAGCGTTGAGCACAGATACGCAGTATTTT. Translated: CASSALALSTDTQYF. Full variable domain (remainder filled in from reference TRBV7-2 and TRBJ2-3): GAGVSQSPSNKVTEKGKDVELRCDPISGHTALYWYRQSLGQGLEFLIYFQGNSAPDKSGLPSDRFSAERTGGSVSTLTIQRTQQEDSAVYLCASSALALSTDTQYFGPGTRLTVL.

The chain combines TRBV5-8 with TRBJ2-7, with TRBD1 as a possible D gene (6 bases). Deletions cut 4 bases from V and 3 bases from J, with 8 bases between. In germline, CDR1 is SGHTS, CDR2 YDEGEE. The CDR3 has 12 residues. In DNA, the CDR3 is TGTGCCAGCAGCCTACAGGGCTACGAGCAGTACTTC. Its protein is CASSLQGYEQYF.

The chain joins TRBV6-5 to TRBJ1-3; D gene unclear. V lost 6 bases and J 0 bases, leaving 9 bases between the germline ends. Germline-derived CDR1 and CDR2 are MNHEY and SVGAGI. This CDR3 contains 14 residues. The CDR3 nucleotides are TGTGCCAGCAGCAGACGGGACTCTGGAAACACCATATATTTT. Translated: CASSRRDSGNTIYF.

J is TRBJ1-2 and V is TRBV7-9; TRBD1 agrees at 8 bases. Germline trimming cut 4 bases from V and 6 bases from J; bases unmatched to any gene: 4. Germline-derived CDR1 and CDR2 are SEHNR and FQNEAQ (reference sequence). This CDR3 has 13 amino acids. CDR3 sequence reads: CASSYDRGDGYTF. In DNA form, the CDR3 reads TGTGCCAGCAGCTACGACAGGGGCGATGGCTACACCTTC. Full variable domain (remainder filled in from reference TRBV7-9 and TRBJ1-2): DTGVSQNPRHKITKRGQNVTFRCDPISEHNRLYWYRQTLGQGPEFLTYFQNEAQLEKSRLLSDRFSAERPKGSFSTLEIQRTEQGDSAMYLCASSYDRGDGYTFGSGTRLTVV.

The chain links TRBV5-1 to TRBJ1-6, with D unclear. Trimming stripped 1 base from V and 7 bases from J, with 12 bases between. This CDR3 has 15 amino acids. Germline loops: CDR1 SGHRS, CDR2 YFSETQ. CDR3 DNA: TGCGCCAGCAGCTTGAAGCGTGAGGGCAATTCACCCCTCCACTTT. It encodes CASSLKREGNSPLHF.

The V gene is TRBV20-1, the J gene TRBJ2-1; the match to TRBD2 covers 9 bases. This CDR3 is 21 amino acids long. The V segment lost 6 bases and the J segment 5 bases; nucleotides outside the gene matches: 29. Germline V gives CDR1 DFQATT, CDR2 SNEGSKA (reference sequence). The chain's CDR3 is CSASTPPCCGGVQEEDNEQFF. In DNA, the CDR3 is TGCAGTGCCAGTACCCCTCCTTGTTGCGGGGGGGTACAGGAGGAGGACAATGAGCAGTTCTTC.

The chain joins TRBV2 to TRBJ2-5, with TRBD2 matching over 11 bases. CDR3 size: 16 residues. J was trimmed by 2 bases and V by 8 bases; bases with no gene match: 10. Germline loops: CDR1 SNHLY, CDR2 FYNNEI. The CDR3 here is CASVPGTSGAQETQYF. CDR3 DNA: TGTGCCAGCGTGCCCGGGACTAGCGGAGCACAAGAGACCCAGTACTTC.

The V and J genes are TRBV21-1 and TRBJ1-4; no check of the table's D call, TRBD1, against the DNA was made. TRBV21-1 constitutes a pseudogene. The CDR3 has 16 residues. The CDR3 here is CATNWGQRATNEKLFF. DNA of the CDR3: TGTGCCACCAACTGGGGGCAACGGGCAACTAATGAAAAACTGTTTTTT.

V usage is TRBV4-3 and J usage is TRBJ2-7; weak D call: TRBD2 (6 bases). The CDR3 spans 14 residues. Germline assignment: CDR1 LGHNA and CDR2 YSLEER. Trimming removed 1 base from V and 2 bases from J, with 9 bases in between. The chain's CDR3 is CASSQGGLPYEQYF. Here the CDR3 DNA reads TGCGCCAGCAGCCAAGGGGGACTGCCCTACGAGCAGTACTTC.

The V and J genes are TRBV4-2 and TRBJ2-5; 7 bases fit TRBD1. Germline CDR1 reads LGHNA; CDR2 reads YNFKEQ. The CDR3 is 14 amino acids. The V segment lost 2 bases and the J segment 3 bases; nucleotides outside the gene matches: 3. CDR3 residues: CASSQRGREETQYF. The CDR3 nucleotides read TGTGCCAGCAGCCAAAGGGGGCGCGAAGAGACCCAGTACTTC.

This clone was detected a few times. The chain couples TRBV2 to TRBJ1-2; D unresolved. The CDR3 is made up of 15 amino acids. Germline V gene lookup returns CDR1 SNHLY and CDR2 FYNNEI. Trimming removed 6 bases at V and 3 bases at J, with 17 bases between. The CDR3 protein is CASRGIEVEHYGYTF. CDR3 DNA: TGTGCCAGCAGGGGCATTGAAGTAGAACACTATGGCTACACCTTC. The whole variable domain, filled in from reference TRBV2 and TRBJ1-2, reads EPEVTQTPSHQVTQMGQEVILRCVPISNHLYFYWYRQILGQKVEFLVSFYNNEISEKSEIFDDQFSVERPDGSNFTLKIRSTKLEDSAMYFCASRGIEVEHYGYTFGSGTRLTVV.

This clone was counted many times. This rearrangement joins TRBV7-9 to TRBJ1-1, with no clear D. Trimming took off 5 bases at V and 1 base at J, with 8 bases between the two ends. Germline V gene data show CDR1 as SEHNR and CDR2 as FQNEAQ (reference sequence). This CDR3 has 13 residues. CDR3 bases: TGTGCCAGCAGCCCCCAATCGAACACTGAAGCTTTCTTT. Residues: CASSPQSNTEAFF.

This rearrangement joins TRBV6-6 to TRBJ1-2; possibly TRBD1 for D (5 bases). Deletions cut 5 bases from V and 8 bases from J, with 18 bases between. The V gene's germline CDR1 is MNHNY and CDR2 SVGAGI (reference sequence). This CDR3 is built from 14 residues. The CDR3 reads CASSPGNFGLGYTF. CDR3 nucleotides: TGTGCCAGCAGTCCAGGGAATTTTGGGCTAGGCTACACCTTC.

This chain links TRBV19 with TRBJ2-1; a weak D match, TRBD2 (6 bases). This CDR3 spans 18 amino acids. Germline V gives CDR1 LNHDA, CDR2 SQIVND (reference sequence). Trimming pared 0 bases from V and 4 bases from J, leaving 19 bases between. CDR3 sequence reads: CASSIDLVGGMGYNEQFF. CDR3 sequence (DNA): TGTGCCAGTAGTATAGATCTAGTAGGCGGGATGGGATACAATGAGCAGTTCTTC.

The rearrangement uses TRBV5-1 and TRBJ2-2, with TRBD1 as a possible D gene (5 bases). CDR3 length: 16 residues. Germline CDR1 and CDR2: SGHRS and YFSETQ. V lost 0 bases and J 5 bases, leaving 14 bases between the germline ends. Written as DNA, the CDR3 is TGCGCCAGCAGCTTGGCGGTTCAGGGTCCGACCGGGGAGCTGTTTTTT. Residues: CASSLAVQGPTGELFF.

The CDR3 is CASSPELAGDTDTQYF. The CDR3 nucleotides are TGTGCCAGTAGTCCTGAACTAGCGGGAGACACAGATACGCAGTATTTT. The genes are TRBV19 and TRBJ2-3; 11 nucleotides match TRBD2. Germline CDR1 is LNHDA and CDR2 is SQIVND (reference sequence). The V gene end was trimmed by 5 bases and the J gene end by 2 bases; junction bases not matched to a gene: 6. This CDR3 spans 16 amino acids.

The gene calls are TRBV6-5 and TRBJ1-1, with TRBD1 as a possible D gene (6 bases). Trimming took 2 bases from V and 1 from J, leaving 14 bases between them. This CDR3 contains 16 residues. Germline CDR1 reads MNHEY; CDR2 reads SVGAGI. The CDR3 here is CASSYRQGRGNTEAFF. The CDR3 nucleotides are TGTGCCAGCAGTTACCGGCAGGGGAGGGGGAACACTGAAGCTTTCTTT.

The V call is TRBV19, the J call TRBJ2-7; 9 nucleotides agree with TRBD2. The V gene end was trimmed by 5 bases and the J gene end by 1 base; junction bases not matched to a gene: 12. Germline CDR1 and CDR2: LNHDA and SQIVND (reference sequence). The CDR3 contains 17 residues. DNA for the CDR3: TGTGCCAGTAGTGTCACTGGTAGCGGGGGCCAATCCTACGAGCAGTACTTC. As protein: CASSVTGSGGQSYEQYF.